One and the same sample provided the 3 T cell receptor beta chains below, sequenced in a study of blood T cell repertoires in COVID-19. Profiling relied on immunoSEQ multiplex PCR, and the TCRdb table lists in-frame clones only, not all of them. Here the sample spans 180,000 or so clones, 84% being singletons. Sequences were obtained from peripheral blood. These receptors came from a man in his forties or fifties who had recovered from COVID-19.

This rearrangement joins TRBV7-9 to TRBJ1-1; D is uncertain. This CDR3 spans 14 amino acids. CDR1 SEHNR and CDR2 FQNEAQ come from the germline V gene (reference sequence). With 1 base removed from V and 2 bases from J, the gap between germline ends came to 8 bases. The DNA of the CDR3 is TGTGCCAGCAGCTTAGGTACAGCTAACACTGAAGCTTTCTTT. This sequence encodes CASSLGTANTEAFF.

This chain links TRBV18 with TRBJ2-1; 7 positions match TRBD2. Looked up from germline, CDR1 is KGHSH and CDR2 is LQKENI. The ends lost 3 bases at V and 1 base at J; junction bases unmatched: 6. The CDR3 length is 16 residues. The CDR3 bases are TGTGCCAGCTCACCGGCCCCGGGAGGTTCCTACAATGAGCAGTTCTTC. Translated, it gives CASSPAPGGSYNEQFF.

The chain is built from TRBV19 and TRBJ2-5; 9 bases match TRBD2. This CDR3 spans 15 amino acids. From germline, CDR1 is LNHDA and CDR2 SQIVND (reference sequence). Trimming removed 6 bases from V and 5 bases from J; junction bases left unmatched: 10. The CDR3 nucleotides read TGTGCCAGTAGCCCCCGACTAGCGGCCTCTGAGACCCAGTACTTC. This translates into CASSPRLAASETQYF.